Listed here are 24 T cell receptor beta chains from one sample, sequenced in a study of T cell repertoires in cytomegalovirus infection. TCRdb reanalysed the reads using MiXCR and keeps one entry per CDR3 protein. The sample contains approximately 350,000 distinct CDR3 sequences, around a third of which appear only once. Their antigen targets remain unknown. The sequencing used cultured PBMCs, collected from culture after CMV antigen stimulation. The receptors were gathered from a human donor in good health (CMV status not recorded). Some clones in this sample may be carry-over from other donors' samples.

This clonotype was counted only a few times. The V and J genes are TRBV19 and TRBJ2-1, with D perhaps matching TRBD2 (7 bases). The V and J ends lost 7 bases and 8 bases respectively, with 15 bases between them. There are 13 residues in the CDR3. Germline loops: CDR1 LNHDA, CDR2 SQIVND (reference sequence). This chain's CDR3 is CASNYRGGDEQFF. The CDR3 coding sequence is TGTGCCAGTAACTATCGCGGGGGCGATGAGCAGTTCTTC.

This chain joins TRBV19 and TRBJ2-7; 7 positions agree with TRBD1. After removal of 10 bases from V and 3 bases from J, the junction contained 6 bases not matched to a gene. CDR3 length: 12 residues. Germline V lookup: CDR1 LNHDA, CDR2 SQIVND (reference sequence). CDR3 sequence: CAIGTECYEQYV. The CDR3 DNA is TGTGCCATAGGGACAGAATGCTACGAGCAGTACGTC.

This clonotype was observed once. The chain has TRBV6-6 and TRBJ2-2; no firm D call. Trimming removed 9 bases from V and 1 base from J, with 18 bases in between. This CDR3 has 16 residues. Germline V gene sequence: CDR1 MNHNY, CDR2 SVGAGI (reference sequence). For the CDR3, the DNA is TGTGCCAGTACTTTTTTGCCCCTCCTGAACACCGGGGAGCTGTTTTTT. It encodes CASTFLPLLNTGELFF.

Ten or more counts support this clonotype. J is TRBJ2-2 and V is TRBV7-8, with 11 bases aligning to TRBD2. The germline CDR1 and CDR2 sequences are SGHVS and FQNEAQ. This CDR3 is 16 amino acids long. Trimming cost V 5 bases and J 5 bases; bases outside gene matches: 7. CDR3 loop: CASSRTSGRFTGELFF. The CDR3 coding sequence is TGTGCCAGCAGCCGCACTAGCGGGAGATTTACCGGGGAGCTGTTTTTT.

CDR3 residues: CASSLGTPSGNTIYF. The CDR3 nucleotides are TGTGCCAGCAGCTTGGGGACACCCTCTGGAAACACCATATATTTT. The V gene is TRBV5-4, the J gene TRBJ1-3, with a weak D call TRBD1 (5 bases). CDR1 and CDR2 from the germline V gene are SGHNT and YYREEE (reference sequence). The germline V and J ends were trimmed by 0 bases and 0 bases, with 7 bases remaining between them. This CDR3 has 15 residues.

This clonotype was counted at least ten times. The chain combines TRBV7-2 with TRBJ1-6, with D possibly being TRBD1 (5 bases). Germline-derived CDR1 and CDR2 are SGHTA and FQGNSA. The CDR3 spans 18 residues. V was cut by 5 bases and J by 0 bases, with 17 bases left in between. CDR3 residues: CASSTGPGGDSYNSPLHF. Here the CDR3 DNA reads TGTGCCAGCAGCACCGGACCTGGGGGAGACTCCTATAATTCACCCCTCCACTTT.

Only a few counts were recorded for this clonotype. The chain couples TRBV6-1 to TRBJ1-1; 8 bases map to TRBD1. There are 15 residues in the CDR3. With V trimmed by 4 bases and J by 4 bases, 8 bases remained unmatched. The germline V gene encodes CDR1 MNHNS and CDR2 SASEGT. The CDR3: CASSAAGGGPTEAFF. CDR3 bases: TGTGCCAGCAGTGCCGCAGGGGGCGGCCCCACTGAAGCTTTCTTT.

The chain links TRBV7-2 to TRBJ1-6; possibly TRBD1 for D (6 bases). The V end was cut by 2 bases, the J end by 9 bases, with 14 bases between. The CDR3 covers 15 residues. Germline V CDR1 and CDR2: SGHTA, FQGNSA. The CDR3 nucleotides read TGTGCCAGCAGCTTAAGACCAGGGGAACGTTCACCCCTCCACTTT. Protein sequence: CASSLRPGERSPLHF.

This clonotype was counted a single time. This chain joins TRBV30 and TRBJ1-5, with unresolved D. The germline CDR1 and CDR2 sequences are GTSNPN and SVGIG (reference sequence). The V and J ends lost 1 base and 4 bases respectively, with 11 bases between them. The CDR3 has 14 amino acids. The CDR3 spells CAWSGSSFNQPQHF. CDR3 nucleotide sequence: TGTGCCTGGAGTGGGTCCAGTTTTAATCAGCCCCAGCATTTT.

This clonotype has a handful of counts. V is TRBV12-3 or TRBV12-4 and J is TRBJ2-2; unclear D gene. This CDR3 is 13 amino acids long. V lost 7 bases to trimming and J lost 1 base, with 7 bases between them. The CDR3 coding sequence is TGTGCCAGCATGGTCCAGAACACCGGGGAGCTGTTTTTT. Its protein is CASMVQNTGELFF.

The chain couples TRBV24-1 to TRBJ1-5; D may be TRBD1 (6 bases). This CDR3 region has 14 residues. Trimming removed 3 bases at V and 6 bases at J, with 11 bases between. The V gene's germline CDR1 is KGHDR and CDR2 SFDVKD. The CDR3 DNA reads TGTGCCACCAGTGATCAGGGGCCGAGTCAGCCCCAGCATTTT. Translation: CATSDQGPSQPQHF.

This clonotype came up a few times. The junction departs from the called germline gene at one end, perhaps through a read error. The rearrangement joins TRBV11-2 to TRBJ2-6; the D is unclear. The CDR3 sequence is 17 residues long. Germline loops: CDR1 SGHAT, CDR2 FQNNGV. CDR3 sequence reads: CASSLDSSAFGANVLTF. The CDR3 region has the DNA TGTGCCAGCAGTTTAGATTCGTCGGCTTTTGGGGCCAACGTCCTGACTTTC.

This chain uses TRBV27 with TRBJ2-2; 7 positions match TRBD2. After removal of 1 base from V and 3 bases from J, the junction contained 8 bases not matched to a gene. The CDR3 is 17 residues long. The germline V gene has CDR1 MNHEY and CDR2 SMNVEV (reference sequence). The CDR3 reads CASSLFGGRGDTGELFF. CDR3 DNA: TGTGCCAGCAGTTTATTCGGCGGGAGAGGCGACACCGGGGAGCTGTTTTTT.

The table lists this clonotype with many counts. J is TRBJ2-5 and V is TRBV7-2; D gene unclear. Trimming pared 0 bases from V and 5 bases from J, leaving 7 bases between. The CDR3 covers 13 residues. Per the germline V gene, CDR1 is SGHTA and CDR2 is FQGNSA. CDR3 amino acids: CASSLASSETQYF. The CDR3 region has the DNA TGTGCCAGCAGCTTAGCTAGTAGCGAGACCCAGTACTTC.

The V call is TRBV19, the J call TRBJ1-5; no firm D call. The CDR3 extends over 16 amino acids. V lost 1 base and J lost 0, with 10 bases in between. Germline V gene lookup returns CDR1 LNHDA and CDR2 SQIVND (reference sequence). The DNA of the CDR3 is TGTGCCAGTAGTATAGTCGGAGGAGGTAGCAATCAGCCCCAGCATTTT. It is translated as CASSIVGGGSNQPQHF.

The chain carries TRBV4-1 and TRBJ1-1; maybe TRBD1 (6 bases). V gave up 4 bases and J gave up 5 bases, with 11 bases separating them. From germline, CDR1 is MGHRA and CDR2 YSYEKL. The CDR3 sequence is 13 residues long. The CDR3 spells CASSLAGETEAFF. CDR3 DNA: TGCGCCAGCAGCCTTGCAGGGGAAACTGAAGCTTTCTTT.

This clonotype has a count of ten or more. This rearrangement joins TRBV7-2 to TRBJ2-1, with 12 bases that match TRBD2. The germline gives CDR1 SGHTA, CDR2 FQGNSA. The CDR3 spans 16 residues. J gave up 7 bases and V 0 bases, and 4 bases lay outside the gene matches. The CDR3 region is CASSLARGLAGNEQFF. Written as DNA, the CDR3 is TGTGCCAGCAGCTTAGCGAGAGGACTAGCGGGGAATGAGCAGTTCTTC.

The genes are TRBV7-2 and TRBJ2-1, with D possibly matching TRBD2 (6 bases). Germline loops: CDR1 SGHTA, CDR2 FQGNSA. CDR3 length equals 14 residues. Trimming shortened V by 4 bases and J by 12 bases, and 19 bases separated the two germline ends. CDR3 nucleotide sequence: TGTGCCAGCAGCTCAGGACTAAATATCCTTGGGCAGTTCTTC. As protein: CASSSGLNILGQFF.

This clonotype was observed a few times. The V call is TRBV11-2, the J call TRBJ2-1, with 7 positions matching TRBD1. The CDR3 covers 13 residues. With V trimmed by 7 bases and J by 1 base, 1 base remained unmatched. Germline CDR1 SGHAT, CDR2 FQNNGV. The CDR3 nucleotides are TGTGCCAGCAACAGGGGTTCCTACAATGAGCAGTTCTTC. As protein: CASNRGSYNEQFF.

The chain joins TRBV7-3 to TRBJ1-1; maybe TRBD1 (6 bases). CDR1 SGHTA and CDR2 FQGTGA come from the germline V gene. The CDR3 extends over 13 amino acids. Trimming took off 5 bases at V and 4 bases at J, with 11 bases between the two ends. CDR3 sequence (DNA): TGTGCCAGCAGCACTCAGGGGTTCACTGAAGCTTTCTTT. This gives the protein CASSTQGFTEAFF. Using reference TRBV7-3 and TRBJ1-1 for the parts outside the CDR3, the full variable domain is GAGVSQTPSNKVTEKGKYVELRCDPISGHTALYWYRQSLGQGPEFLIYFQGTGAADDSGLPNDRFFAVRPEGSVSTLKIQRTERGDSAVYLCASSTQGFTEAFFGQGTRLTVV.

The CDR3 spells CASNPSGGSYNEQFF. The CDR3 bases are TGTGCCAGCAACCCGTCGGGCGGGAGTTACAATGAGCAGTTCTTC. The J gene is TRBJ2-1, the V gene TRBV7-8, with 7 nucleotides matching TRBD2. This CDR3 comprises 15 residues. The germline gives CDR1 SGHVS, CDR2 FQNEAQ. Trimming took 7 bases from V and 4 from J; bases not matched to a gene: 10.

This chain joins TRBV6-5 and TRBJ1-4, with D hard to call. The CDR3 sequence is 13 residues long. Trimming took 0 bases from V and 8 from J, leaving 7 bases between them. Germline assignment: CDR1 MNHEY and CDR2 SVGAGI. This CDR3 is CASSYSSWEKLFF. In nucleotides, the CDR3 is TGTGCCAGCAGTTACTCGAGTTGGGAAAAACTGTTTTTT.

This clonotype was observed a few times. J is TRBJ2-2 and V is TRBV4-1; D gene unclear. Germline CDR1 MGHRA, CDR2 YSYEKL. The V end was cut by 1 base, the J end by 11 bases, with 11 bases between. The CDR3 is 13 residues long. The CDR3 protein is CASSQVWQDELFF. The CDR3 bases are TGCGCCAGCAGCCAAGTTTGGCAGGACGAGCTGTTTTTT.

CDR3 in amino acids: CASRPRIAGVNEQFF. The CDR3 bases are TGTGCCAGCAGGCCAAGAATAGCGGGAGTGAATGAGCAGTTCTTC. The chain couples TRBV4-2 to TRBJ2-1; 9 positions agree with TRBD2. Germline assignment: CDR1 LGHNA and CDR2 YNFKEQ. Unmatched junction bases numbered 10, after V lost 6 bases and J lost 7 bases. This CDR3 contains 15 residues.